What follows describes a single T cell receptor (beta chain). The antigen is unknown. Under the ViraFEST assay, PBMC were stimulated with viral peptide pools so that antigen-specific CD4+ T cells expanded. Sequencing was performed afterwards. With roughly nine days of culture completed, CD4+ T cells were isolated. Participants completed two doses of the BNT162b2 or mRNA-1273 vaccine. In the vaccine recipients, nucleocapsid antibodies were negative and there was no prior SARS-CoV-2 infection. The entry originates in a study of vaccination effects on CD4 cells after COVID-19. Study-wide background: A median of 72 days separated the second dose and sampling.

Study conclusions and caveats: Sampling in the study covered few convalescent patients and included no early post-infection timepoints. Cross-reactivity with common cold coronaviruses was shown by only 1 of 255 vaccine-induced clones in healthy vaccinees.

Assay used: immunoSEQ multiplex PCR; TCRdb lists only in-frame clones, some missing. This table has about 24,000 clones, approximately 69% appearing once. This TCR came from a human donor who received a COVID-19 vaccine. The material was CD4+ T cells from PBMCs cultured with SARS-CoV-2 spike peptides, obtained after COVID-19 vaccination.

For the CDR3, the DNA is TGTGCCAGCTCACCACCCTCGCGGAGGGTGGGCTATGGCTACACCTTC. Its protein is CASSPPSRRVGYGYTF. The genes are TRBV18 and TRBJ1-2; D is undetermined. V was clipped by 0 bases and J by 4 bases, with 15 bases between them. The CDR3 is made up of 16 amino acids. Germline loops: CDR1 KGHSH, CDR2 LQKENI.